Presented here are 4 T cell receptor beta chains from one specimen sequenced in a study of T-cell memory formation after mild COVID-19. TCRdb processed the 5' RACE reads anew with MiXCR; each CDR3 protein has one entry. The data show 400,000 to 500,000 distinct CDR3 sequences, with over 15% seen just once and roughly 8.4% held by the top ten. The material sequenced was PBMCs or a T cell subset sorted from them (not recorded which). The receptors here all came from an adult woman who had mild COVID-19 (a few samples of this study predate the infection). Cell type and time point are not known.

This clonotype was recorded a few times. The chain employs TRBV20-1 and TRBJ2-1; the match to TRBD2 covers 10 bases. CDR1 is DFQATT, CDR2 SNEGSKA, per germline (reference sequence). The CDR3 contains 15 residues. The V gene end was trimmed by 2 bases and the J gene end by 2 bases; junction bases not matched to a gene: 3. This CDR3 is CSARTTSGAYNEQFF. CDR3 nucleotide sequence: TGCAGTGCTAGAACCACTAGCGGGGCCTACAATGAGCAGTTCTTC.

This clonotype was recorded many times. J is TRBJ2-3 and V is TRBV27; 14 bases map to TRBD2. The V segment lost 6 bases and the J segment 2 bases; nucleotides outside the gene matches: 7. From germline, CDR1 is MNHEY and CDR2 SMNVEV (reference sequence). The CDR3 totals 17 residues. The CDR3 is CASSGTSGSLITDTQYF. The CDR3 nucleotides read TGTGCCAGCAGCGGGACTAGCGGGAGCCTCATCACAGATACGCAGTATTTT.

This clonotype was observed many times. CDR3 protein: CSEGGNYGYTF. For the CDR3, the DNA is TGCAGCGAGGGGGGTAACTATGGCTACACCTTC. The chain links TRBV29-1 to TRBJ1-2; tentatively, D is TRBD1 (6 bases). CDR3 length equals 11 residues. Between the trimmed V and J ends, which lost 7 bases and 1 base, there was a span of 7 bases. Germline values: CDR1 SQVTM, CDR2 ANQGSEA.

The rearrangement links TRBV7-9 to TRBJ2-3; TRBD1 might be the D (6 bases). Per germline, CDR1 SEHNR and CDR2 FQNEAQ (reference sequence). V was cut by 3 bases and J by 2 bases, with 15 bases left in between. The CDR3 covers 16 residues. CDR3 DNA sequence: TGTGCCAGCAGCTTCTTTGGACAGAGCCACACAGATACGCAGTATTTT. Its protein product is CASSFFGQSHTDTQYF.